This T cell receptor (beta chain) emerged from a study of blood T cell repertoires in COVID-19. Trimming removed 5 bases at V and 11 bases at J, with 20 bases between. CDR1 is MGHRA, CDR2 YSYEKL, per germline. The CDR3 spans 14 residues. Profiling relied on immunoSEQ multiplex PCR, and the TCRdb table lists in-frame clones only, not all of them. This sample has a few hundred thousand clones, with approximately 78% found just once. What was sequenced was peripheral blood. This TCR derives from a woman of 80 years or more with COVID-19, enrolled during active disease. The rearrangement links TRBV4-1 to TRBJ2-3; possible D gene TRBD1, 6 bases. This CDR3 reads CASSVGGRNSKQYF. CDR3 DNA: TGCGCCAGCAGCGTAGGGGGAAGAAATAGCAAGCAGTATTTT.